This TCR beta chain comes out of a study of blood T cell repertoires in COVID-19. J lost 2 bases, V lost 5 bases, and 10 bases had no gene match. Germline-derived CDR1 and CDR2 are SGHAT and FQNNGV. The length of the CDR3 is 16 residues. As originally analysed: Estimates of nucleated cell counts were drawn from the amplification of reference gene primers. Profiled with immunoSEQ multiplex PCR; TCRdb holds only in-frame clones, not every one. V, J and clone size reflect that table, while D and trimming were determined from the DNA. The sample holds some 220,000 clones, 65% to 85% seen once. The sequence was obtained from a woman under 40 who had recovered from COVID-19. Sequencing was performed on peripheral blood. The gene calls are TRBV11-2 and TRBJ2-3, with 7 nucleotides matching TRBD1. In DNA form, the CDR3 reads TGTGCCAGCAGCCTCCAGGGGGACGGCGACACAGATACGCAGTATTTT. Its protein is CASSLQGDGDTDTQYF.